This T cell receptor beta chain was profiled in a study of Ad26.COV2.S vaccination and SARS-CoV-2 variants. Study at large: Intramuscular Ad26.COV2.S doses were given once or twice, 56 days apart. Study-level findings and limits: The placebo group had lower spike-specific TCR breadth than the vaccine recipients did.

V lost 6 bases, J lost 6 bases, and 7 bases stayed unmatched. From germline, CDR1 is MNHEY and CDR2 SVGEGT. The CDR3 length is 14 residues. Produced via immunoSEQ multiplex PCR; TCRdb's table is partial and in-frame only. This table has a few hundred thousand clones, 90% appearing once. This clone has just one count. Antigen unknown. Treatment of the sample: approximately 18 received Ad26.COV2.S at low or high dose, single or two shots; five or six received placebo; per-sample allocation not given. Day 63 after the first vaccine or placebo injection was the time point for sampling. An adult of 18-55 years in Boston served as donor.

The chain couples TRBV6-2 or TRBV6-3 to TRBJ1-2, with 10 bases that match TRBD1. This material consisted of peripheral blood, taken in a trial of Ad26.COV2.S vaccine versus placebo. The clonotype originates from a person aged 18-65 years who received the Ad26.COV2.S COVID-19 vaccine or a placebo. The CDR3 reads CASSSRDRGDGYTF. The CDR3 region has the DNA TGTGCCAGCAGCTCCCGGGACAGGGGAGATGGCTACACCTTC.